This TCR beta chain was documented in a study of T cell responses to AZD1222 COVID-19 vaccine. Overall study results and limits: Within unmutated variant regions lay the reported targets of nearly half of spike-specific TCRs. It should be noted that donors were predominantly white British and more often female, and clonal diversity was possibly underestimated. Compared with day 0, the breadth and depth of the Spike-specific TCR repertoire rose significantly after two doses of AZD1222.

About this clone: What it binds is not known.

Method: immunoSEQ multiplex PCR; TCRdb's copy keeps in-frame clones and lacks some. Of roughly 120,000 clones detected, 88% appear once; the ten largest clones hold roughly 6.7%. V gave up 4 bases and J gave up 0 bases, with 10 bases separating them. Germline loops: CDR1 SGHTS, CDR2 YDEGEE. This CDR3 contains 14 residues. The source is an adult who received the AZD1222 COVID-19 vaccine. The sample here was peripheral blood, taken 28 days after the second AZD1222 dose. This chain links TRBV5-8 with TRBJ1-2, with no clear D. Written as DNA, the CDR3 is TGTGCCAGCAGCCTCGACTCCACTAACTATGGCTACACCTTC. It translates to CASSLDSTNYGYTF.